This T cell receptor (beta chain) is from a study of control samples from healthy donors and cancer patients. Here immunoSEQ multiplex PCR was the method, and the copy in TCRdb shows in-frame clones only, minus some. The table includes about 89,000 clones, around nine tenths detected once. Specimen: blood. The TCR was taken from a man aged 30 to 45 in good health.

The CDR3 region is CASSHSGYEQYF. In nucleotides, the CDR3 is TGTGCCAGCAGCCATTCCGGATACGAGCAGTACTTC. This chain links TRBV3-1 (or the pseudogene TRBV3-2) with TRBJ2-7; no clear D. The germline V and J ends were trimmed by 3 bases and 4 bases, with 7 bases remaining between them. Germline CDR1 reads LGHDT; CDR2 reads YNNKEL (reference sequence). The CDR3 covers 12 residues.